The present T cell receptor (beta chain) was sequenced within a study of blood T cell repertoires in COVID-19. Sequencing was performed with immunoSEQ multiplex PCR; in TCRdb, only in-frame clones are kept and a portion is missing. The sample yields more than 50,000 clones, less than 75% seen once. The source of this sequence is a woman aged 70-85 years with acute or convalescent COVID-19. The sequenced sample was peripheral blood.

The CDR3 DNA sequence: TGCAGCGTTGAAGGTAACGGGGAAGCTAACTATGGCTACACCTTC. It specifies CSVEGNGEANYGYTF. The rearrangement joins TRBV29-1 to TRBJ1-2; no clear D. The CDR3 sequence is 15 residues long. Trimming removed 1 base at V and 0 bases at J, with 12 bases between. From germline, CDR1 is SQVTM and CDR2 ANQGSEA.